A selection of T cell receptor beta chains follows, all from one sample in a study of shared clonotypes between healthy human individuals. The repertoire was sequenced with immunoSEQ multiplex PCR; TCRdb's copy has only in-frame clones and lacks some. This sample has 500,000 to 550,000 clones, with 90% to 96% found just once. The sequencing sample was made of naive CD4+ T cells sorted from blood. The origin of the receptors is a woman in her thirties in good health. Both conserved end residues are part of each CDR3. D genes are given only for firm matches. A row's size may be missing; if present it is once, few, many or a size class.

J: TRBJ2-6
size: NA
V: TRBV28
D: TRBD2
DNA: TGTGCCAGCAGTCTGGAGCGGGACTCTGGGGCCAACGTCCTGACTTTC
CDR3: CASSLERDSGANVLTF

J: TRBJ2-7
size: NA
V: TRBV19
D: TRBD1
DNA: TGTGCCAGTTCCCGTCAGGGGGTGGGGGAGCAGTACTTC
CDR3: CASSRQGVGEQYF

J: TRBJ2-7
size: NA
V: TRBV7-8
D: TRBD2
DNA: TGTGCCAGCAGCTTCGGGACTAGCGGGATGTACTACGAGCAGTACTTC
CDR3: CASSFGTSGMYYEQYF

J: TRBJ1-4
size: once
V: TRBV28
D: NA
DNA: TGTGCCAGCAGTCCCCGGTCGGGAACTAATGAAAAACTGTTTTTT
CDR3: CASSPRSGTNEKLFF

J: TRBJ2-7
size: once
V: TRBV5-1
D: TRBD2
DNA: TGCGCCAGCAGCTCGGGACTAGCGGGAGGGCCTAGGTGGAACGAGCAGTACTTC
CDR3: CASSSGLAGGPRWNEQYF

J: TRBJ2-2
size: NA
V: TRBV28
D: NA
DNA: TGTGCCAGCAGTATCAGACTTCGCGGGGAGCTGTTTTTT
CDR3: CASSIRLRGELFF

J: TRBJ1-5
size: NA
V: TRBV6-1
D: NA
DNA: TGTGCCAGCACTCCGCCTGGGGAGTATCAGCCCCAGCATTTT
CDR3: CASTPPGEYQPQHF

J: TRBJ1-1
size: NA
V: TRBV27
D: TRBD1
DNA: TGTGCCAGCACCCCGGGACAGGGTGGAACTGAAGCTTTCTTT
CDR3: CASTPGQGGTEAFF

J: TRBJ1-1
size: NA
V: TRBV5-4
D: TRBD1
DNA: TGTGCCAGCAGCAAAGGGGGCAGGGATGCGGGCACTGAAGCTTTCTTT
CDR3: CASSKGGRDAGTEAFF

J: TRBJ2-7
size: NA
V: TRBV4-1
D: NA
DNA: TGCGCCAGCAGCCAAGAACGAGGATATTCCTACGAGCAGTACTTC
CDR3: CASSQERGYSYEQYF

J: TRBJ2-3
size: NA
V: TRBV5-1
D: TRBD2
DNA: TGCGCCAGCAGCTTGGCGCCTAGCGGGAGTATAGATACGCAGTATTTT
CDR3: CASSLAPSGSIDTQYF

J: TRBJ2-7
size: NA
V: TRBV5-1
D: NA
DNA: TGCGCCAGCAGCTTTAGAGGCGGAGACCCCTACGAGCAGTACTTC
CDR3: CASSFRGGDPYEQYF

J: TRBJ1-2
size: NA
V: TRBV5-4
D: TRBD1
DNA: TGTGCCAGCAGTCATTACGAGACAGGGGGGGCCTATGGCTACACCTTC
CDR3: CASSHYETGGAYGYTF

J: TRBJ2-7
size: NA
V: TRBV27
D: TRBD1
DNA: TGTGCCAGCAGTTTTTTAACAGGGGCAGTCCACGGGCAGTACTTC
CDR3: CASSFLTGAVHGQYF

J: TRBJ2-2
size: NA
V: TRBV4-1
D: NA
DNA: TGCGCCAGCAGCCGAACTAGTATCGGGACCGGGGAGCTGTTTTTT
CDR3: CASSRTSIGTGELFF

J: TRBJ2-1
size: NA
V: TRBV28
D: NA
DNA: TGTGCCAGCAGCCCCCGAGGAACCCGCTCCTACAATGAGCAGTTCTTC
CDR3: CASSPRGTRSYNEQFF

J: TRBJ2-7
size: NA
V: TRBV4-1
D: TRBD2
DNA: TGCGCCAGCAGCCAACCCAGACTAGCGGGAGGCTCGCCTTACGAGCAGTACTTC
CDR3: CASSQPRLAGGSPYEQYF

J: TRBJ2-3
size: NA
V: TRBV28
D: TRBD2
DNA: TGTGCCAGCAGCACTACTAGCGGAGCTAGCACAGATACGCAGTATTTT
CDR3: CASSTTSGASTDTQYF

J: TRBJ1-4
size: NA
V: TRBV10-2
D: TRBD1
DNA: TGCGCCAGCAGTGAAACAGGGGAAAGACGCCCGGGAATAAGGGTTGAAAAACTGTTTTTT
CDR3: CASSETGERRPGIRVEKLFF

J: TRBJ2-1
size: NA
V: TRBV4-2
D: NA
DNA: TGTGCCAGCAGCCAATCCCCTCGCAATGAGCAGTTCTTC
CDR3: CASSQSPRNEQFF

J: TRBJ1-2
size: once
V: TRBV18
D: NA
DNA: TGTGCCAGCTCACCACGTTACGTCGAGAGCTACACCTTC
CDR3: CASSPRYVESYTF

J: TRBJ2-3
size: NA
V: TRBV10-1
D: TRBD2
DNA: TGCGCCACCGGACTAGCGGGAGAAGATACGCAGTATTTT
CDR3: CATGLAGEDTQYF

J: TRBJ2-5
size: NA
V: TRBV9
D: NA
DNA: TGTGCCAGCAGCCCGGGGACCCAAGAGACCCAGTACTTC
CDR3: CASSPGTQETQYF

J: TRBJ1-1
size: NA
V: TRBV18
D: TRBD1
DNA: TGTGCCAGCTCACCTCGGACAGGGGGGAACACTGAAGCTTTCTTT
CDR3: CASSPRTGGNTEAFF

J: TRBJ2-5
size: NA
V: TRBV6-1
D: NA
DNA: TGTGCCAGCGAGCCCAGCCCGAGGGGCGAGACCCAGTACTTC
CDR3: CASEPSPRGETQYF

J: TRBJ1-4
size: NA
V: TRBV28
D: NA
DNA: TGTGCCAGCAGTTTTTTAACGGCGAGTGAAAAACTGTTTTTT
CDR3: CASSFLTASEKLFF

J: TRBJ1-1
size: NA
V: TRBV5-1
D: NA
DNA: TGCGCCAGCAGGCCGGGGCAGGGAATTGAAGCTTTCTTT
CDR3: CASRPGQGIEAFF

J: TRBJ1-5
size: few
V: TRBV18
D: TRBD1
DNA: TGTGCCAGCTCAGGGACAGGGGGCAATCAGCCCCAGCATTTT
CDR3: CASSGTGGNQPQHF

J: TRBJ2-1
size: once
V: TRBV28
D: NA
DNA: TGTGCCAGCAGCTTCGACACCGCCGGGTTGAATGAGCAGTTCTTC
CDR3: CASSFDTAGLNEQFF

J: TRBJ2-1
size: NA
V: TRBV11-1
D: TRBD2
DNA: TGTGCCAGCTCTAGACTAGCGGGGGCGAACTCCTACAATGAGCAGTTCTTC
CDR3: CASSRLAGANSYNEQFF

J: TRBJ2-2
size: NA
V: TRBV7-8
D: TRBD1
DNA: TGTGCCAGCAGCACCCGGGACAGGAACACCGGGGAGCTGTTTTTT
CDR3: CASSTRDRNTGELFF

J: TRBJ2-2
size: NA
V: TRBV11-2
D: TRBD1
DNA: TGTGCCAGCAGCTCGGGACAGGGACCCGGGGAGCTGTTTTTT
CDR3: CASSSGQGPGELFF

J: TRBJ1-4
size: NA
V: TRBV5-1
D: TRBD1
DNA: TGCGCCAGCAGCAAGAGGGGGCCGCTTAATGAAAAACTGTTTTTT
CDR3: CASSKRGPLNEKLFF

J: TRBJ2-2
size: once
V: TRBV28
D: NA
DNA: TGTGCCAGCATTGACTTCGACAGGAACACCGGGGAGCTGTTTTTT
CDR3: CASIDFDRNTGELFF

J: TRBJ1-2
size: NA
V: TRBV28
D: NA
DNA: TGTGCCAGCAGTTTGGGGCAGGGAGTCTATGGCTACACCTTC
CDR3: CASSLGQGVYGYTF

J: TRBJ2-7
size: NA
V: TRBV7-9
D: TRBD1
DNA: TGTGCCACGGAGCTGGGACAGGGCTACGAGCAGTACTTC
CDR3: CATELGQGYEQYF

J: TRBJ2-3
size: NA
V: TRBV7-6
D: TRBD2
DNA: TGTGCCAGCAGCTTAGTGGGGGGGGATACGCAGTATTTT
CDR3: CASSLVGGDTQYF

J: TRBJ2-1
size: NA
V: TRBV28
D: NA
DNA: TGTGCCAGTCGATACCGACGAAGCTCCTACAATGAGCAGTTCTTC
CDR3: CASRYRRSSYNEQFF

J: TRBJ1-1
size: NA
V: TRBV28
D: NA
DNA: TGTGCCAGCACCCCGGCGGACATGAACACTGAAGCTTTCTTT
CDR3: CASTPADMNTEAFF

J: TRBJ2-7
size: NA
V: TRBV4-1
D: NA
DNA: TGCGCCAGCAGCCAGACCGGGATACCTACCTACGAGCAGTACTTC
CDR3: CASSQTGIPTYEQYF

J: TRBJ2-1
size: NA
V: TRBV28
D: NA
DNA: TGTGCCAGCAGTTTATTACAAGGGCGTCGTAATGAGCAGTTCTTC
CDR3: CASSLLQGRRNEQFF